This is a list of T cell receptor beta chains from one sample in a study of a mutant IDH1 vaccine in newly diagnosed glioma. Their antigens are not known. The repertoire was sequenced with immunoSEQ multiplex PCR; TCRdb's copy has only in-frame clones and lacks some. The table records about 34,000 clones, about 83% of them present only once. The material sequenced was PBMCs, taken from a glioma patient whose treatment included an IDH1 peptide vaccine. The source is a woman aged 25 to 39 with glioma. CDR3s include the opening cysteine and the closing phenylalanine or tryptophan. Fields, in order: CDR3 DNA, CDR3 protein, J gene, D gene, clone size, V gene. A D gene is named only where the DNA matches it firmly. Size is stated for part of the rows, as once, few or many counts, or as a class when the clone is expanded.

CDR3nt: TGTGCCTCGGCGCGGGGGAACACCATATATTTT; CDR3aa: CASARGNTIYF; j_gene: TRBJ1-3; d_gene: -; abundance: few; v_gene: TRBV30
CDR3nt: TGTGCCAGCCAGCGGGGGGCCACCTACGAGCAGTACTTC; CDR3aa: CASQRGATYEQYF; j_gene: TRBJ2-7; d_gene: TRBD2; abundance: -; v_gene: TRBV7-8
CDR3nt: TGTGCCAGCAGTGACCTGGGACAGGTCAAGACTGAAGCTTTCTTT; CDR3aa: CASSDLGQVKTEAFF; j_gene: TRBJ1-1; d_gene: TRBD1; abundance: -; v_gene: TRBV6-4
CDR3nt: TGTGCCAGCAGTTATAGTTCAGGGAGTCCGACTGAAGCTTTCTTT; CDR3aa: CASSYSSGSPTEAFF; j_gene: TRBJ1-1; d_gene: -; abundance: -; v_gene: TRBV6-5
CDR3nt: TGTGCCAGCACACTAGCGGGGGGTTCGGGGACCCAGTACTTC; CDR3aa: CASTLAGGSGTQYF; j_gene: TRBJ2-5; d_gene: TRBD2; abundance: -; v_gene: TRBV2
CDR3nt: TGCGCCAGCAGCCATGATCCGGGACAAAGCTACAATGAGCAGTTCTTC; CDR3aa: CASSHDPGQSYNEQFF; j_gene: TRBJ2-1; d_gene: -; abundance: -; v_gene: TRBV4-1
CDR3nt: TGCGCCAGCAGCCGGTCAGGGGGCGCGAACACCGGGGAGCTGTTTTTT; CDR3aa: CASSRSGGANTGELFF; j_gene: TRBJ2-2; d_gene: TRBD1; abundance: -; v_gene: TRBV5-1
CDR3nt: TGCGCCAGCGTTCAGGCTAATTCACCCCTCCACTTT; CDR3aa: CASVQANSPLHF; j_gene: TRBJ1-6; d_gene: -; abundance: -; v_gene: TRBV10-2
CDR3nt: TGTGCCAGCAGTGAAGGGGACACTGAAGCTTTCTTT; CDR3aa: CASSEGDTEAFF; j_gene: TRBJ1-1; d_gene: -; abundance: -; v_gene: TRBV2
CDR3nt: TGTGCCAGCAGCTTGGAGGTGGGGGGTTCCGGGGAGCTGTTTTTT; CDR3aa: CASSLEVGGSGELFF; j_gene: TRBJ2-2; d_gene: -; abundance: -; v_gene: TRBV5-4
CDR3nt: TGTGCCAGCAGCGCCCGGACGGGGCAGGGCACCGGGGAGCTGTTTTTT; CDR3aa: CASSARTGQGTGELFF; j_gene: TRBJ2-2; d_gene: -; abundance: -; v_gene: TRBV9
CDR3nt: TGTGCCATCAGCCACAGGGGGAGTGTGAAGGATCAGCCCCAGCATTTT; CDR3aa: CAISHRGSVKDQPQHF; j_gene: TRBJ1-5; d_gene: TRBD1; abundance: -; v_gene: TRBV10-3
CDR3nt: TGTGCCAGTAGGGACAGGGGAGTTGGAGATGGCTACACCTTC; CDR3aa: CASRDRGVGDGYTF; j_gene: TRBJ1-2; d_gene: TRBD1; abundance: -; v_gene: TRBV19
CDR3nt: TGTGCCAGCAGCGTAGGAGACCTGCCCCTCTATGGCTACACCTTC; CDR3aa: CASSVGDLPLYGYTF; j_gene: TRBJ1-2; d_gene: -; abundance: -; v_gene: TRBV9
CDR3nt: TGTGCCAGCAGCCTCGGACAGGGACTCTACACCTTC; CDR3aa: CASSLGQGLYTF; j_gene: TRBJ1-2; d_gene: TRBD1; abundance: -; v_gene: TRBV5-4
CDR3nt: TGCGCCAGCAGCTTCCTCCGGGTACAGAACACTGAAGCTTTCTTT; CDR3aa: CASSFLRVQNTEAFF; j_gene: TRBJ1-1; d_gene: -; abundance: once; v_gene: TRBV5-1
CDR3nt: TGTGCCAGCAGCTTAACGGACAGGGGTGGCTACACCTTC; CDR3aa: CASSLTDRGGYTF; j_gene: TRBJ1-2; d_gene: TRBD1; abundance: -; v_gene: TRBV7-3
CDR3nt: TGTGCCAGCAGCAGTGTAACCGGGGCCCTAGGGACAGATACGCAGTATTTT; CDR3aa: CASSSVTGALGTDTQYF; j_gene: TRBJ2-3; d_gene: -; abundance: -; v_gene: TRBV5-6
CDR3nt: TGTGCCAGCCGGTCGGAGGGGGCGCAGGAGTTGACCCAGTACTTC; CDR3aa: CASRSEGAQELTQYF; j_gene: TRBJ2-5; d_gene: -; abundance: -; v_gene: TRBV7-8
CDR3nt: TGTGCCAGCAGTGATGCGAGGCAGCCGCTGGAAAAACTGTTTTTT; CDR3aa: CASSDARQPLEKLFF; j_gene: TRBJ1-4; d_gene: -; abundance: -; v_gene: TRBV25-1
CDR3nt: TGTGCCAGCAGCGGAGACTACCCGAGCTCCTACGAGCAGTACTTC; CDR3aa: CASSGDYPSSYEQYF; j_gene: TRBJ2-7; d_gene: -; abundance: -; v_gene: TRBV11-2
CDR3nt: TGTGCCAGCAGCCCGACCCTGGCAGGGGGTGACTATGGCTACACCTTC; CDR3aa: CASSPTLAGGDYGYTF; j_gene: TRBJ1-2; d_gene: TRBD1; abundance: -; v_gene: TRBV7-6
CDR3nt: TGTGCTAGTGGTTTACGGGGGGGGGAAAAACTGTTTTTT; CDR3aa: CASGLRGGEKLFF; j_gene: TRBJ1-4; d_gene: -; abundance: -; v_gene: TRBV12-5
CDR3nt: TGCGCCAGCAGCTTGTCCGGGACTGAAGCTTTCTTT; CDR3aa: CASSLSGTEAFF; j_gene: TRBJ1-1; d_gene: -; abundance: -; v_gene: TRBV5-1
CDR3nt: TGCGCCAGCAGCCAACTCTACAGGGTTCAAGAGACCCAGTACTTC; CDR3aa: CASSQLYRVQETQYF; j_gene: TRBJ2-5; d_gene: -; abundance: -; v_gene: TRBV4-1
CDR3nt: TGTGCCAGCAGCCCCCACAGCGGACAGACGAGGGACACTGAAGCTTTCTTT; CDR3aa: CASSPHSGQTRDTEAFF; j_gene: TRBJ1-1; d_gene: -; abundance: -; v_gene: TRBV7-9
CDR3nt: TGCACCAGCAGCCCGCAGGTGTATGGCTACACCTTC; CDR3aa: CTSSPQVYGYTF; j_gene: TRBJ1-2; d_gene: -; abundance: -; v_gene: TRBV1
CDR3nt: TGCGCCAGCAGCCAATGGGGCCGCGGGGGGCCCAGCACAGATACGCAGTATTTT; CDR3aa: CASSQWGRGGPSTDTQYF; j_gene: TRBJ2-3; d_gene: TRBD2; abundance: -; v_gene: TRBV4-3
CDR3nt: TGCGCCAGCAGCCAAGATTTCGAGAGCTCCTATAATTCACCCCTCCACTTT; CDR3aa: CASSQDFESSYNSPLHF; j_gene: TRBJ1-6; d_gene: -; abundance: -; v_gene: TRBV4-3
CDR3nt: TGTGCCAGCAGCCAGGGACCCCGAGAGACCCAGTACTTC; CDR3aa: CASSQGPRETQYF; j_gene: TRBJ2-5; d_gene: -; abundance: -; v_gene: TRBV5-4
CDR3nt: TGTGCCAGCAGCTTGGGAGGGGCCGAAAAACTGTTTTTT; CDR3aa: CASSLGGAEKLFF; j_gene: TRBJ1-4; d_gene: -; abundance: -; v_gene: TRBV5-6
CDR3nt: TGTGCCAGCTCCCAGACCCAGACAGGGTCCTACGAGCAGTACTTC; CDR3aa: CASSQTQTGSYEQYF; j_gene: TRBJ2-7; d_gene: TRBD1; abundance: -; v_gene: TRBV18
CDR3nt: TGTGCCAGCAGTCCTCCGGGACGGAATAATGAAAAACTGTTTTTT; CDR3aa: CASSPPGRNNEKLFF; j_gene: TRBJ1-4; d_gene: -; abundance: -; v_gene: TRBV25-1
CDR3nt: TGTGCCAGTAGTATAATGAACAGCTTCTATGGCTACACCTTC; CDR3aa: CASSIMNSFYGYTF; j_gene: TRBJ1-2; d_gene: -; abundance: -; v_gene: TRBV19
CDR3nt: TGTGCCAGCAGCTTTACTAGCGGGGGGCCTAAAGAGACCCAGTACTTC; CDR3aa: CASSFTSGGPKETQYF; j_gene: TRBJ2-5; d_gene: TRBD2; abundance: -; v_gene: TRBV5-4
CDR3nt: TGTGCCAGCAGCCAAAACTACCAAGAGACCCAGTACTTC; CDR3aa: CASSQNYQETQYF; j_gene: TRBJ2-5; d_gene: -; abundance: -; v_gene: TRBV4-2
CDR3nt: TGTGCCAGTAGTTTTTGGGGGAACAATCAGCCCCAGCATTTT; CDR3aa: CASSFWGNNQPQHF; j_gene: TRBJ1-5; d_gene: -; abundance: -; v_gene: TRBV19
CDR3nt: TGTGCCAGCAGCCACGGACAGGGGGCGCGGACCGGGGAGCTGTTTTTT; CDR3aa: CASSHGQGARTGELFF; j_gene: TRBJ2-2; d_gene: TRBD1; abundance: medium-sized; v_gene: TRBV5-4
CDR3nt: TGTGCCAGCAGTTACTCGATGGGGGCACGGTCCTACGAGCAGTACTTC; CDR3aa: CASSYSMGARSYEQYF; j_gene: TRBJ2-7; d_gene: -; abundance: -; v_gene: TRBV6-5
CDR3nt: TGTGCCAGCAGCTTGGACAGCTCCTCTGGAAACACCATATATTTT; CDR3aa: CASSLDSSSGNTIYF; j_gene: TRBJ1-3; d_gene: -; abundance: -; v_gene: TRBV13
CDR3nt: TGTGCCAGCAGCCGAGGAGGGGGGGCGGGCGATAGCTCCTACGAGCAGTACTTC; CDR3aa: CASSRGGGAGDSSYEQYF; j_gene: TRBJ2-7; d_gene: -; abundance: once; v_gene: TRBV2
CDR3nt: TGTGCCAGCAGTGAATGGGACCCCTATGGCTACACCTTC; CDR3aa: CASSEWDPYGYTF; j_gene: TRBJ1-2; d_gene: -; abundance: -; v_gene: TRBV25-1
CDR3nt: TGCGCCAGCACGGTGGGGGGGCCCAACAATGAGCAGTTCTTC; CDR3aa: CASTVGGPNNEQFF; j_gene: TRBJ2-1; d_gene: -; abundance: -; v_gene: TRBV5-1
CDR3nt: TGTGCCAGCAGTCAGGACAGCCCCTACGAGCAGTACTTC; CDR3aa: CASSQDSPYEQYF; j_gene: TRBJ2-7; d_gene: -; abundance: -; v_gene: TRBV7-2
CDR3nt: TGCGCCAGCAGCCAAGTGGCGATTTGGAGCTACGAGCAGTACTTC; CDR3aa: CASSQVAIWSYEQYF; j_gene: TRBJ2-7; d_gene: -; abundance: -; v_gene: TRBV4-1
CDR3nt: TGTGCCAGCCAAGACCGAAGCTCCTATAATTCACCCCTCCACTTT; CDR3aa: CASQDRSSYNSPLHF; j_gene: TRBJ1-6; d_gene: -; abundance: -; v_gene: TRBV2
CDR3nt: TGTGCCAGCAGCTTGGAGGGTCCGGAAGCTTTCTTT; CDR3aa: CASSLEGPEAFF; j_gene: TRBJ1-1; d_gene: -; abundance: -; v_gene: TRBV7-9
CDR3nt: TGTGCCAGCGGCCTGAGGGGATCCAATGGCTACACCTTC; CDR3aa: CASGLRGSNGYTF; j_gene: TRBJ1-2; d_gene: -; abundance: -; v_gene: TRBV6-6
CDR3nt: TGTGCCAGCAGTGACGGGGGGCCCTACGAGCAGTACTTC; CDR3aa: CASSDGGPYEQYF; j_gene: TRBJ2-7; d_gene: -; abundance: few; v_gene: TRBV6-1
CDR3nt: TGCGCCAGCAGCTGGGACAGGGAGACCCAGTACTTC; CDR3aa: CASSWDRETQYF; j_gene: TRBJ2-5; d_gene: TRBD1; abundance: once; v_gene: TRBV5-1
CDR3nt: TGTGCCAGCAGCTCCTTCGGGTATTCGCTAAGTCTCGATACGCAGTATTTT; CDR3aa: CASSSFGYSLSLDTQYF; j_gene: TRBJ2-3; d_gene: -; abundance: -; v_gene: TRBV5-5
CDR3nt: TGTGCCAGCTCACCGAAAGACACTTTCAACACCATATATTTT; CDR3aa: CASSPKDTFNTIYF; j_gene: TRBJ1-3; d_gene: -; abundance: -; v_gene: TRBV18
CDR3nt: TGTGCCAGCACCCTAGGGGCCGGGGAGCTGTTTTTT; CDR3aa: CASTLGAGELFF; j_gene: TRBJ2-2; d_gene: -; abundance: -; v_gene: TRBV7-8
CDR3nt: TGCAGCGCCGGCCCCCCACTGTCGGGGGGCTACACCTTC; CDR3aa: CSAGPPLSGGYTF; j_gene: TRBJ1-2; d_gene: -; abundance: -; v_gene: TRBV29-1
CDR3nt: TGTGCCAGCAGCCCGCGACTAGCGGGGGGCAATGAGCAGTTCTTC; CDR3aa: CASSPRLAGGNEQFF; j_gene: TRBJ2-1; d_gene: TRBD2; abundance: -; v_gene: TRBV5-6